This T cell receptor beta chain was identified during a study of shared clonotypes between healthy human individuals. Study-level information: Each donor had three CD4 naive, three CD4 memory, two CD8 naive and one CD8 memory plate.

A word on this clone: Different DNA sequences within this sample yield the same CDR3.

Free of recent acute infections or vaccinations, the donors were healthy HIV-negative adults. Some clones are missing from TCRdb's copy, which holds only in-frame ones; the method was immunoSEQ multiplex PCR. The data show 1,500,000 or so clones, less than 99% seen once. J lost 4 bases, V lost 5 bases, and 5 bases had no gene match. The CDR3 consists of 15 residues. Per the germline V gene, CDR1 is SGHNT and CDR2 is YYREEE (reference sequence). This sequence originates from a man aged 25 to 45 in good health. The chain recombines TRBV5-4 with TRBJ2-7; 14 bases align to TRBD2. Sample: naive CD4+ T cells sorted from blood. Regarding subset: CD45RA+ positively selected. CDR3: CASSSGTSGSYEQYF. CDR3 DNA sequence: TGTGCCAGCAGTTCTGGGACTAGCGGGAGTTACGAGCAGTACTTC.